Listed below are T cell receptor beta chains from one sample, sequenced in a study of beta chain features in type 1 diabetes. Some clones are missing from TCRdb's copy, which holds only in-frame ones; the method was immunoSEQ multiplex PCR. The table lists 600,000 or so clones, around an eighth of them singletons. The source material was naive CD4+ T cells from blood. The receptors come from a man aged 25 to 45 with type 1 diabetes. Each CDR3 is given with its conserved first and last residue. A D gene is named only where the DNA matches it firmly. Clone size is shown for a subset of rows, as once, few, many or a class of expanded clone.

TGTGCCGTCAAGGGCCTAGCGGACTACGATGAGCAGTTCTTC CAVKGLADYDEQFF TRBJ2-1 few TRBD2 TRBV10-3
TGTGCCAGCAGCTTATTCATGACGGACTCTGGAAACACCATATATTTT CASSLFMTDSGNTIYF TRBJ1-3 few - TRBV7-2
TGTGCCAGTAGTAGCGGGACAGAGTACAATGAGCAGTTCTTC CASSSGTEYNEQFF TRBJ2-1 few - TRBV19
TGCGCCAGCAGCTTATACGGGGCTAGCACAGATACGCAGTATTTT CASSLYGASTDTQYF TRBJ2-3 once - TRBV5-1
TGCGCCAGCAGTTCTACGACAGGGGGAGCAGATACGCAGTATTTT CASSSTTGGADTQYF TRBJ2-3 few TRBD1 TRBV5-1
TGTGCTAGCAGCTTTAACTCAGGACTAGCGGGGCCGTACAATGAGCAGTTCTTC CASSFNSGLAGPYNEQFF TRBJ2-1 few TRBD2 TRBV7-7
TGTGCCAGCAGAGGGAGACAGAGCGGGACTGAAGCTTTCTTT CASRGRQSGTEAFF TRBJ1-1 - - TRBV5-4
TGTGCCAGCAGCTCTCGACTAGCGGGACTCACCGGGGAGCTGTTTTTT CASSSRLAGLTGELFF TRBJ2-2 - TRBD2 TRBV5-8
TGCGCCAGCAGCCCACGACAGGGAACCCCCTACGAGCAGTACTTC CASSPRQGTPYEQYF TRBJ2-7 - TRBD1 TRBV5-1
TGTGCCAGCTCACCACTCCCGGGACAGGGGGTGAATGAGCAGTTCTTC CASSPLPGQGVNEQFF TRBJ2-1 - TRBD1 TRBV18
TGTGCCACCAGCAGAGATCGGGACAGGCCCTACGAGCAGTACTTC CATSRDRDRPYEQYF TRBJ2-7 few TRBD1 TRBV15
TGTGCCAGCAGCTTAGACCTCCGCGAGTCACCCCTCCACTTT CASSLDLRESPLHF TRBJ1-6 few - TRBV7-2
TGTGCCACCAGCAGAGATCTCTTAAATTTAGGGTACTCTGGAAACACCATATATTTT CATSRDLLNLGYSGNTIYF TRBJ1-3 - - TRBV15
TGCGCCACCGGGACGGCAAACACAGATACGCAGTATTTT CATGTANTDTQYF TRBJ2-3 few - TRBV5-1
TGTGCCAGCAGCTTGGGGTCCTACGAGCAGTACTTC CASSLGSYEQYF TRBJ2-7 - - TRBV28
TGTGCCAGCAGCTTAAATTTAAGAGAATTCGTCGAGCAGTTCTTC CASSLNLREFVEQFF TRBJ2-1 few - TRBV7-9
TGTGCCACCGGACTAGCTCTCTACGAGCAGTACTTC CATGLALYEQYF TRBJ2-7 - TRBD2 TRBV6-1
TGTGCCATCGGGACCGCCACTAACTATGGCTACACCTTC CAIGTATNYGYTF TRBJ1-2 few - TRBV2
TGTGCCAGCAGCTTAGTCCTAACAGGGGGCACCGCAGATACGCAGTATTTT CASSLVLTGGTADTQYF TRBJ2-3 - TRBD1 TRBV7-2
TGTGCCAGCTCACCAGGGGCAGCACGAACCCCTGAAGCTTTCTTT CASSPGAARTPEAFF TRBJ1-1 - - TRBV18
TGTGCCAGTAGTACGTTAGAGGCAGGGGCGGGGGAGCAGTACTTC CASSTLEAGAGEQYF TRBJ2-7 few - TRBV19
TGTGCCAGCAGCCAAGGAAGGGACTATGGGGCCAACGTCCTGACTTTC CASSQGRDYGANVLTF TRBJ2-6 few TRBD2 TRBV4-2
TGTGCCAGCAGCTTAGCGGACAGGGGGGACTACAATGAGCAGTTCTTC CASSLADRGDYNEQFF TRBJ2-1 few TRBD1 TRBV7-9
TGTGCCAGTTCCCAGCGGATTGTGGAAAAACTGTTTTTT CASSQRIVEKLFF TRBJ1-4 - - TRBV19
TGTGCCATCAGCTCAGGGGCAAGGGGCAATCAGCCCCAGCATTTT CAISSGARGNQPQHF TRBJ1-5 - - TRBV10-3
TGTGCCAGCTCCGGATACCAGCCGGGACCTGGAAACACCATATATTTT CASSGYQPGPGNTIYF TRBJ1-3 - - TRBV18
TGTGCCAGCAGTGACCAGGGGCTTAGCAATCAGCCCCAGCATTTT CASSDQGLSNQPQHF TRBJ1-5 few - TRBV2
TGCGCCAGCAGCACCGGGACAGGGATCGCAGATACGCAGTATTTT CASSTGTGIADTQYF TRBJ2-3 - TRBD1 TRBV5-1
TGTGCCAGCAGTTGGAGGCCGGCCCAACAGGGGCGAGGCTCACCCCTCCACTTT CASSWRPAQQGRGSPLHF TRBJ1-6 few TRBD1 TRBV5-6
TGTGCCAGCAGCTTAGTCGTAGATACGCAGTATTTT CASSLVVDTQYF TRBJ2-3 few - TRBV7-2
TGTGCCAGCTCATCTCCGGGACTCCCAAGGGAGACCCAGTACTTC CASSSPGLPRETQYF TRBJ2-5 - - TRBV18
TGTGCCAGCAGCCCTCCGGGACTTAAGTGGGAGACCCAGTACTTC CASSPPGLKWETQYF TRBJ2-5 - - TRBV7-9
TGTGCCAGCAGTCCCGTCATTACGAGGCACTATGGCTACACCTTC CASSPVITRHYGYTF TRBJ1-2 few - TRBV28
TGTGCCAGCAGCCCTGTGGGAGATACGCAGTATTTT CASSPVGDTQYF TRBJ2-3 few - TRBV7-9
TGTGCCAGCAGTGACGGGGTGACTAATGAAAAACTGTTTTTT CASSDGVTNEKLFF TRBJ1-4 - - TRBV2
TGTGCCAGCAGTTCGCTGGGGCCCCAGCATTTT CASSSLGPQHF TRBJ1-5 few - TRBV7-9
TGTGCCAGTAGTACTAAAGGGTCAGACACTGAAGCTTTCTTT CASSTKGSDTEAFF TRBJ1-1 few - TRBV19
TGTGCCATCAGTGAGGAAGACAGGGGGCACGACGGTGAGCAGTTCTTC CAISEEDRGHDGEQFF TRBJ2-1 few TRBD1 TRBV10-3
TGTGCCAGCAGTAGGGGACCGGGGCTCTACGAGCAGTACTTC CASSRGPGLYEQYF TRBJ2-7 - - TRBV27
TGTGCCAGCAGCCTAGCCGGGGCAGATACGCAGTATTTT CASSLAGADTQYF TRBJ2-3 few - TRBV7-2
TGTGCCAGCAGCTCCCCAGGGACAGGGATCACAGATACGCAGTATTTT CASSSPGTGITDTQYF TRBJ2-3 few TRBD1 TRBV7-9
TGTGCCAGCACCCGAAGGGAGAACACCGGGGAGCTGTTTTTT CASTRRENTGELFF TRBJ2-2 - - TRBV5-6
TGTGCCAGCAACCTACAGGGTTGGAACACCGGGGAGCTGTTTTTT CASNLQGWNTGELFF TRBJ2-2 few - TRBV2
TGTGCCAGCAGTTACGGCCAGTCGTGGCCCCAGCATTTT CASSYGQSWPQHF TRBJ1-5 - - TRBV6-5
TGCAGCGTCGGGGGTTCCGCCAACGTCCTGACTTTC CSVGGSANVLTF TRBJ2-6 few - TRBV29-1
TGTGCCAGCAGTGAAGCTAAGAGCGAAGCTTTCTTT CASSEAKSEAFF TRBJ1-1 - - TRBV6-1
TGTGCCTTTCATGATGGAGACGTCGCCTACAATGAGCAGTTCTTC CAFHDGDVAYNEQFF TRBJ2-1 - - TRBV28
TGTGCCAGCAGCCAAGCTTTAATGCCCTATGGCTACACCTTC CASSQALMPYGYTF TRBJ1-2 few - TRBV14
TGTGCCAGCAGCTTCGGGGCAGAGACCCAGTACTTC CASSFGAETQYF TRBJ2-5 - - TRBV5-4
TGTGCCAGCAGTGAAGCTGGCGGGGCGGGCACAGATACGCAGTATTTT CASSEAGGAGTDTQYF TRBJ2-3 few - TRBV6-1
TGTGCCAGCAGTTTGGTTACCGGGGTTGAGCAGTTCTTC CASSLVTGVEQFF TRBJ2-1 few - TRBV28
TGTGCCAGCAGGTTTACAGGGGCTGAGGGCACTGAAGCTTTCTTT CASRFTGAEGTEAFF TRBJ1-1 few TRBD1 TRBV6-1